The sequence of this T cell receptor beta chain was determined in a study of blood T cell repertoires in COVID-19. Study information: The origin of the acute and convalescent COVID-19 samples was the United States, Italy and Spain. The analysed material was cDNA or gDNA that came from T cells, B-cell-depleted T cells, or PBMCs.

Germline-derived CDR1 and CDR2 are SGHRS and YFSETQ. The CDR3 contains 14 residues. V lost 4 bases, J lost 7 bases, and 6 bases stayed unmatched. In the authors' methods: Nucleated cell number was recorded as an estimate derived from reference gene primer amplification. Sequencing used immunoSEQ multiplex PCR; TCRdb keeps in-frame clones, though not all of them. The V and J calls and clone size were taken over from that table, and D and trimming were inferred from the DNA. The sample has 23,000 or so clones, about nine tenths seen once. This receptor was taken from a man over 45 with active COVID-19. What was sequenced was peripheral blood. V usage is TRBV5-1 and J usage is TRBJ1-4; 8 nucleotides agree with TRBD1. CDR3 sequence: CASSRGQGFEKLFF. CDR3 DNA sequence: TGCGCCAGCAGCCGAGGACAGGGTTTTGAAAAACTGTTTTTT.